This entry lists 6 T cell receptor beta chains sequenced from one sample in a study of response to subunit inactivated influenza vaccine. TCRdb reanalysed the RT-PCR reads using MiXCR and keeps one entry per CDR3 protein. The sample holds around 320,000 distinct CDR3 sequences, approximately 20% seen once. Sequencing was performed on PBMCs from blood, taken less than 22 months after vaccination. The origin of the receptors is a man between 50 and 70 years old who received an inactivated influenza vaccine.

The CDR3 DNA reads TGTGCCAGCAGTCCATCCGGGACTAGCGGGACGACCGGGGAGCTGTTTTTT. It translates to CASSPSGTSGTTGELFF. The chain links TRBV12-3 or TRBV12-4 to TRBJ2-2; TRBD2 aligns across 13 bases. The CDR3 is 17 amino acids. J was trimmed by 5 bases and V by 5 bases; bases with no gene match: 8.

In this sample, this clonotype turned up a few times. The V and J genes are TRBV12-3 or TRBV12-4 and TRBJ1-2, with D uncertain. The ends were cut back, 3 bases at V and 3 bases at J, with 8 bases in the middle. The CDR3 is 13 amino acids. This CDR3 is CASSFGIDYGYTF. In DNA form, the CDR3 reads TGTGCCAGCAGTTTTGGGATTGACTATGGCTACACCTTC.

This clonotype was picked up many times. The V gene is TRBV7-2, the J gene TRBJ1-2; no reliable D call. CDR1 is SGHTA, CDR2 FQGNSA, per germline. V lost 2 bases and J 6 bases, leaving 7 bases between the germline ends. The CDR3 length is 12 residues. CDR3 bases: TGTGCCAGCAGCTTATTCGGCGATGGCTACACCTTC. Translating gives CASSLFGDGYTF.

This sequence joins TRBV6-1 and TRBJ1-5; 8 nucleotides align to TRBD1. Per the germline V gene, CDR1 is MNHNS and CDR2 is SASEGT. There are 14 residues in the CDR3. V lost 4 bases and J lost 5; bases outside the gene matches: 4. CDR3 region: CASSGPTGDQPQHF. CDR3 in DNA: TGTGCCAGCAGTGGACCGACAGGGGATCAGCCCCAGCATTTT.

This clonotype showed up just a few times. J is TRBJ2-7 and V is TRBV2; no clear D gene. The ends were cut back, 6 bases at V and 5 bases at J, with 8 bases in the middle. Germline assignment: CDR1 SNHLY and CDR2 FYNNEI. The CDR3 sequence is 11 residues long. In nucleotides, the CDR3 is TGTGCCAGCAGAGGGTTCAACGAGCAGTACTTC. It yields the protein CASRGFNEQYF.

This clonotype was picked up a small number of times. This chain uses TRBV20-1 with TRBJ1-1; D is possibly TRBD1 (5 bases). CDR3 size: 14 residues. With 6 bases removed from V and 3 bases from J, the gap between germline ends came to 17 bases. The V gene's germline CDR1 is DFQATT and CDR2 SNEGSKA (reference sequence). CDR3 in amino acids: CSATRGGSDTEAFF. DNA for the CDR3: TGCAGTGCGACGAGGGGTGGTAGCGACACTGAAGCTTTCTTT.